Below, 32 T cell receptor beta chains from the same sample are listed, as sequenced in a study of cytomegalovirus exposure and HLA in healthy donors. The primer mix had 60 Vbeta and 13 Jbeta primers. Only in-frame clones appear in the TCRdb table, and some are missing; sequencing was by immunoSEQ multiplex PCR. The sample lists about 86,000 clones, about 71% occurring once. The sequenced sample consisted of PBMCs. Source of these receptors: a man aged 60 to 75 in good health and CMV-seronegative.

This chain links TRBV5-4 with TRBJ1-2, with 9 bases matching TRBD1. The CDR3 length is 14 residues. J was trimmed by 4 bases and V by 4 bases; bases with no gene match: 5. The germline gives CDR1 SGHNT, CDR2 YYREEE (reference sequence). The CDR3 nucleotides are TGTGCCAGCAGCGGAGACAGGGGGTTCTATGGCTACACCTTC. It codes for CASSGDRGFYGYTF.

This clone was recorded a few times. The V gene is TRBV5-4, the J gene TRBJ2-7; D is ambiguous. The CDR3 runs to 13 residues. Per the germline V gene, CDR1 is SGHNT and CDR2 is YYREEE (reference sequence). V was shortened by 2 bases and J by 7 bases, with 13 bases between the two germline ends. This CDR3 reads CASSLTGSREQYF. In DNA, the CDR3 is TGTGCCAGCAGCTTAACTGGGTCCAGGGAGCAGTACTTC.

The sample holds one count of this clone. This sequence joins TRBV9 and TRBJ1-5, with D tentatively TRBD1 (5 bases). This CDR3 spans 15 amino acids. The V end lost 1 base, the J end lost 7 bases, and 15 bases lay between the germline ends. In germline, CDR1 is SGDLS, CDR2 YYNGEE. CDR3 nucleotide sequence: TGTGCCAGCAGCGTATCAGGGAACCCCGGACAGCCCCAGCATTTT. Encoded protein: CASSVSGNPGQPQHF.

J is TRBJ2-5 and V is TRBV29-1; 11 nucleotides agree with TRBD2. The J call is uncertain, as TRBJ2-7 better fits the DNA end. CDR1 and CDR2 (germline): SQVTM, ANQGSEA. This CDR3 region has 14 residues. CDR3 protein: CSVASGGQLGEQYF. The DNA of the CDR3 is TGCAGCGTTGCTAGCGGGGGGCAGCTCGGCGAGCAGTACTTC.

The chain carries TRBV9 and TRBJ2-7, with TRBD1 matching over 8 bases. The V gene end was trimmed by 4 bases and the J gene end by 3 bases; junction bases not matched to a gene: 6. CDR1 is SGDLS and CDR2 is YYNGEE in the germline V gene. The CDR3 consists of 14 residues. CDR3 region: CASSPTGGDYEQYF. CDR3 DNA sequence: TGTGCCAGCAGCCCAACAGGGGGAGACTACGAGCAGTACTTC.

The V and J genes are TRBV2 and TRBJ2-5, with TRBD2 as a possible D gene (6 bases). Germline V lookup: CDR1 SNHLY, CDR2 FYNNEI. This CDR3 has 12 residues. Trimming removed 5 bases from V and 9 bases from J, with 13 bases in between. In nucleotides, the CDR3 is TGTGCCAGCAGTAGCGGGCAACACCCCCAGTACTTC. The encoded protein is CASSSGQHPQYF.

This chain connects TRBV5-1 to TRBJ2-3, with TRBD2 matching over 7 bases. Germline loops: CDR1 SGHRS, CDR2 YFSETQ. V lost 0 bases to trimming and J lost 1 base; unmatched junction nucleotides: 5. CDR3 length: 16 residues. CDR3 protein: CASSLASSGGTDTQYF. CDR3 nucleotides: TGCGCCAGCAGCTTGGCGTCTAGCGGTGGCACAGATACGCAGTATTTT. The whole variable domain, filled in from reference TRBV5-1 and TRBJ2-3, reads KAGVTQTPRYLIKTRGQQVTLSCSPISGHRSVSWYQQTPGQGLQFLFEYFSETQRNKGNFPGRFSGRQFSNSRSEMNVSTLELGDSALYLCASSLASSGGTDTQYFGPGTRLTVL.

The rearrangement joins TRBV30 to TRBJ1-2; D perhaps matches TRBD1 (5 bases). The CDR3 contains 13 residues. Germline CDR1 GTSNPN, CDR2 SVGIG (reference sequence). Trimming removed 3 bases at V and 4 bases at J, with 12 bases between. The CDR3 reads CAWSVGDFYGYTF. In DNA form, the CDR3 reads TGTGCCTGGAGCGTCGGGGACTTCTATGGCTACACCTTC.

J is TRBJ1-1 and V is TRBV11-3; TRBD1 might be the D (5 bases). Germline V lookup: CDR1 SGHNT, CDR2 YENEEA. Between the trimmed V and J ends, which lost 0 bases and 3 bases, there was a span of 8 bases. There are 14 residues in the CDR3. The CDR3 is CASSLDGADTEAFF. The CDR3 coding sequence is TGTGCCAGCAGCTTAGATGGGGCAGACACTGAAGCTTTCTTT.

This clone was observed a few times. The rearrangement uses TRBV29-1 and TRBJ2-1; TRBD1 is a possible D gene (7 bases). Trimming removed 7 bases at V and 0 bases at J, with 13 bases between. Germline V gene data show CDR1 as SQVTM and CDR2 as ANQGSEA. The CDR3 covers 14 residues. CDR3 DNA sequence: TGCAGCGGTCGACAGGGAGGCTCCTACAATGAGCAGTTCTTC. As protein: CSGRQGGSYNEQFF.

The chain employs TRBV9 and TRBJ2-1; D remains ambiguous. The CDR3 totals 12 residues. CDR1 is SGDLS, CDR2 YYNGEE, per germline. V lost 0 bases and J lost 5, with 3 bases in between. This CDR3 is CASSVADNEQFF. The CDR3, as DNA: TGTGCCAGCAGCGTAGCGGACAATGAGCAGTTCTTC.

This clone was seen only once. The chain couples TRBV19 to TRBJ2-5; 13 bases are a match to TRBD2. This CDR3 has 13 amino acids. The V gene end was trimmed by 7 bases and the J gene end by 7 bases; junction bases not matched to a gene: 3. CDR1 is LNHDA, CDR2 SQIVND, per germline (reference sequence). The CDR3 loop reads CASMWTSGGTQYF. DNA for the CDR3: TGTGCCAGTATGTGGACTAGCGGGGGGACCCAGTACTTC.

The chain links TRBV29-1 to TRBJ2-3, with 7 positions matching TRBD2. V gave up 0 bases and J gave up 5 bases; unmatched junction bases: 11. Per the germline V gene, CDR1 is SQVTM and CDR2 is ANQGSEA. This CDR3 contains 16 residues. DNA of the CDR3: TGCAGCGTTGAAGATGGGGGGGGACTCTCAAAAGATACGCAGTATTTT. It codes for CSVEDGGGLSKDTQYF.

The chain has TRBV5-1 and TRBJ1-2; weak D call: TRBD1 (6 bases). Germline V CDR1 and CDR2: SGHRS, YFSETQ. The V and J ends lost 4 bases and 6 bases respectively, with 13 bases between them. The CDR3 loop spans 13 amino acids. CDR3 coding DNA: TGCGCCAGCAGCCGAACAGGGAGAGATGGCTACACCTTC. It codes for CASSRTGRDGYTF.

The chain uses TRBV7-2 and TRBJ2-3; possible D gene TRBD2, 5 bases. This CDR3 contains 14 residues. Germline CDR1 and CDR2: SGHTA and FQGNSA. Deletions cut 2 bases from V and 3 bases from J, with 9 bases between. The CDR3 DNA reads TGTGCCAGCAGCTTATCCGGGGTGACAGATACGCAGTATTTT. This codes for CASSLSGVTDTQYF.

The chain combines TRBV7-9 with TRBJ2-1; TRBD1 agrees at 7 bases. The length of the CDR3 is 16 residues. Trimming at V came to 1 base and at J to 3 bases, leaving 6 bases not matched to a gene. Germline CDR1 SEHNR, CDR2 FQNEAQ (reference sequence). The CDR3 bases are TGTGCCAGCAGCTTAGTCCGGGACAGAATCTACAATGAGCAGTTCTTC. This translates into CASSLVRDRIYNEQFF.

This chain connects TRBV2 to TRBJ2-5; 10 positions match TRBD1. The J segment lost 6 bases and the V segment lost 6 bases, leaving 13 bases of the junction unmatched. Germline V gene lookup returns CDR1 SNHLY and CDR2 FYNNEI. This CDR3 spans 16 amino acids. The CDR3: CASSANGQGGEKTQYF. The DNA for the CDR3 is TGTGCCAGCAGCGCCAACGGACAGGGGGGGGAGAAGACCCAGTACTTC.

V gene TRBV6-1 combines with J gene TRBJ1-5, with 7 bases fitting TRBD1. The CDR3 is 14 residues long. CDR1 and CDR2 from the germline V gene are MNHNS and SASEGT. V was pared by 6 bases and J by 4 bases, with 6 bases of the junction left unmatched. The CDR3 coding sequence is TGTGCCAGCAGCTGGGACAGCACTAATCAGCCCCAGCATTTT. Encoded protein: CASSWDSTNQPQHF.

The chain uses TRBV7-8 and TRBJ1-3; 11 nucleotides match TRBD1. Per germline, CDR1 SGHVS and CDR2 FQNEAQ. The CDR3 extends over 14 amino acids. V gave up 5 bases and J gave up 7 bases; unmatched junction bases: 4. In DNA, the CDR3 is TGTGCCAGCAGCCCAGGGACAGGGGGGAACACCATATATTTT. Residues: CASSPGTGGNTIYF.

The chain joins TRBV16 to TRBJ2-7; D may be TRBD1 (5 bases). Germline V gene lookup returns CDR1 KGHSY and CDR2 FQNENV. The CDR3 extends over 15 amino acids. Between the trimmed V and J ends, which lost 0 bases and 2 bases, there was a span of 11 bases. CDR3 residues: CASSQSGHYTYEQYF. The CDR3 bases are TGTGCCAGCAGCCAATCCGGACACTACACCTACGAGCAGTACTTC. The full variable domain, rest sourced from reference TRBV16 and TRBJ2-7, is GEEVAQTPKHLVRGEGQKAKLYCAPIKGHSYVFWYQQVLKNEFKFLISFQNENVFDETGMPKERFSAKCLPNSPCSLEIQATKLEDSAVYFCASSQSGHYTYEQYFGPGTRLTVT.

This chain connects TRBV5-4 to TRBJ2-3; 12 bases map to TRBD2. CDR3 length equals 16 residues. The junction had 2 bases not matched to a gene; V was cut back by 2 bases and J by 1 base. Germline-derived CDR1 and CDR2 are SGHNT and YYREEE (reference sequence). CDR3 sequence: CASSFSSGGGTDTQYF. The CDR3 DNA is TGTGCCAGCAGCTTCTCTAGCGGGGGGGGCACAGATACGCAGTATTTT.

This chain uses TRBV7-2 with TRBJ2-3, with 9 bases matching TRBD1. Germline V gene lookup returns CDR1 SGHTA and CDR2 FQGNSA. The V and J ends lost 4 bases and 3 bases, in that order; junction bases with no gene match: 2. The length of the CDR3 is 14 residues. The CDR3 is CASSSGQGTDTQYF. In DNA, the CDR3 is TGTGCCAGCAGCTCCGGACAGGGGACAGATACGCAGTATTTT.

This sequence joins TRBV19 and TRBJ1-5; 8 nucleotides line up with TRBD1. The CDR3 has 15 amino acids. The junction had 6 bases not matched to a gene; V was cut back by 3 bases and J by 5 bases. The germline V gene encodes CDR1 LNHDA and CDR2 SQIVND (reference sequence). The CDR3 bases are TGTGCCAGTAGTATCAGGGGGCCATCCTATCAGCCCCAGCATTTT. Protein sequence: CASSIRGPSYQPQHF.

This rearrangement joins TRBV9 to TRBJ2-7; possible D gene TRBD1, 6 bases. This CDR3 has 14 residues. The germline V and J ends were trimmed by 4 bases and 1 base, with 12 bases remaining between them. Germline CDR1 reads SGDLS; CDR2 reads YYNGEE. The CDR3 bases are TGTGCCAGCAGCCCAGGACAGTATTCCTACGAGCAGTACTTC. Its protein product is CASSPGQYSYEQYF.

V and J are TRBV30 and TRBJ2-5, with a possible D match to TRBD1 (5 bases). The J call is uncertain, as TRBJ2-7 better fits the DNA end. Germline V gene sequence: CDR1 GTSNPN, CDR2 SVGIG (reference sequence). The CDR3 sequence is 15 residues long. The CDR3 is CAYAVGGAIPYEQYF. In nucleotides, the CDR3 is TGTGCCTACGCCGTAGGTGGGGCTATACCCTACGAGCAGTACTTC.

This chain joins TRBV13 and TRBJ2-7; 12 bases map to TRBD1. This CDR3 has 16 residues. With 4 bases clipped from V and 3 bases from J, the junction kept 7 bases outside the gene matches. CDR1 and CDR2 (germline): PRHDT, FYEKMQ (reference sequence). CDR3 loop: CASSSHRDRGHYEQYF. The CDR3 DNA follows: TGTGCCAGCAGCTCTCACCGGGACAGGGGGCACTACGAGCAGTACTTC.

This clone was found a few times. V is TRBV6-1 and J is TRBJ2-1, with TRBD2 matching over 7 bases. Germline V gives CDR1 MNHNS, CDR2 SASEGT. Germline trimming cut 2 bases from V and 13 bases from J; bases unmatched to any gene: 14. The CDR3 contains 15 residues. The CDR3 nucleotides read TGTGCCAGCAGTGAAATCCGCGGGGGACTGGGAGAACAGTTCTTC. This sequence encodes CASSEIRGGLGEQFF.

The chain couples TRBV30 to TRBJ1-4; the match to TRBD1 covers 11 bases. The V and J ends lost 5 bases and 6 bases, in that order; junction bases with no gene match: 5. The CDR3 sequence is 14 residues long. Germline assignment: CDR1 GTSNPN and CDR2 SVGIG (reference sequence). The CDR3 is CAWADRGHDEKLFF. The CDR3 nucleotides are TGTGCCTGGGCGGACAGGGGGCACGATGAAAAACTGTTTTTT.

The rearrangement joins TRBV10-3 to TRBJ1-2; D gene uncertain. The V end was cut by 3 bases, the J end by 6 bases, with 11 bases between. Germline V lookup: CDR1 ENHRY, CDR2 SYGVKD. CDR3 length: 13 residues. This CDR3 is CAISEEGVHGYTF. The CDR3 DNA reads TGTGCCATCAGTGAAGAAGGAGTCCATGGCTACACCTTC.

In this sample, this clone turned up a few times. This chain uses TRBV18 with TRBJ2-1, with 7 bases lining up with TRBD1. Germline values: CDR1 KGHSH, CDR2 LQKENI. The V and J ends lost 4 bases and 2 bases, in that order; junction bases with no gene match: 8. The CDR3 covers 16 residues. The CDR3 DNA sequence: TGTGCCAGCTCACGAACGCCGGGACAGACCTACAATGAGCAGTTCTTC. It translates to CASSRTPGQTYNEQFF.

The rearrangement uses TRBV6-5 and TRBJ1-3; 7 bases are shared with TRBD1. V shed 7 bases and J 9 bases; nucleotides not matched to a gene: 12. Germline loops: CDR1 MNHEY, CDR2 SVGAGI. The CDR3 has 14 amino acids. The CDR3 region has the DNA TGTGCCAGCAAAGGGGACAGCCAGCTGAGCACCATATATTTT. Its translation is CASKGDSQLSTIYF.

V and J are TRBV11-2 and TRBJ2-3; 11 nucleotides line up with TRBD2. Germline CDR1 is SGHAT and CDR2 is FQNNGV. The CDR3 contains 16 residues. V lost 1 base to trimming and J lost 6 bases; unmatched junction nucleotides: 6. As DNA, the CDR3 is TGTGCCAGCAGCTTAGGCCTAGCGGGAGGACTGGATACGCAGTATTTT. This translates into CASSLGLAGGLDTQYF.